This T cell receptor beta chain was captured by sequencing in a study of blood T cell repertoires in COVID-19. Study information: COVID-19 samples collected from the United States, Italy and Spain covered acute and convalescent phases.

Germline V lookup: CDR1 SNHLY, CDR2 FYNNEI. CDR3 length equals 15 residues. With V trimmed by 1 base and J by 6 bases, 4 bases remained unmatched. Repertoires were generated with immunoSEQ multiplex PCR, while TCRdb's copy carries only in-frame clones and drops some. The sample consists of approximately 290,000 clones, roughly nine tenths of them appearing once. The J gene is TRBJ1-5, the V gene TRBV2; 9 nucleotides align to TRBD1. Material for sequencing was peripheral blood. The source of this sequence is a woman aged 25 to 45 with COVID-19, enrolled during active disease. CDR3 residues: CASSEEQGAVQPQHF. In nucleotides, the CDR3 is TGTGCCAGCAGTGAAGAACAGGGGGCTGTTCAGCCCCAGCATTTT.